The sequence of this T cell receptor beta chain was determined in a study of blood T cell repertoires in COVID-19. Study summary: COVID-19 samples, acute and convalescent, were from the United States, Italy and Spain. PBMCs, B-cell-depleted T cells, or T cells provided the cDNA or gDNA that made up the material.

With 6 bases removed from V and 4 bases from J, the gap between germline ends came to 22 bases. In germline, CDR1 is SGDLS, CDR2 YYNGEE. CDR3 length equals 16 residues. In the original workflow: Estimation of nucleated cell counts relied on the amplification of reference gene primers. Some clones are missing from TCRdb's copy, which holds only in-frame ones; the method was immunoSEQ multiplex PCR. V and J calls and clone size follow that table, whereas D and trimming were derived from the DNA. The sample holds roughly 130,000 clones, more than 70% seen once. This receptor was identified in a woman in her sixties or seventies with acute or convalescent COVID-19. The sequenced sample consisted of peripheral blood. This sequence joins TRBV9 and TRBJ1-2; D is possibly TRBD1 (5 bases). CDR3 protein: CASTPGGDQPSYGYTF. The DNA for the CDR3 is TGTGCCAGCACCCCGGGCGGGGACCAACCCTCCTATGGCTACACCTTC. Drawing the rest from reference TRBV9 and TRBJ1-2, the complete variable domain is DSGVTQTPKHLITATGQRVTLRCSPRSGDLSVYWYQQSLDQGLQFLIQYYNGEERAKGNILERFSAQQFPDLHSELNLSSLELGDSALYFCASTPGGDQPSYGYTFGSGTRLTVV.